These 29 T cell receptor beta chains were sequenced from one sample in a study of vaccination and CD4 T cells after COVID-19. Regarding treatment: approximately 9-day PBMC culture with coronavirus spike peptide pools or control peptides (ViraFEST assay). With the Oncomine TCR Beta short-read assay, DNA from cultured CD4+ T cells was sequenced. TCRdb processed the PCR reads anew with MiXCR; each CDR3 protein has one entry. The repertoire includes tens of thousands of distinct CDR3 sequences, 60% to 80% of them detected once, and under 20% sits in the top ten. Their antigens remain unidentified. The starting material was CD4+ T cells from blood, cultured in vitro, obtained after SARS-CoV-2 vaccination. The source is a human donor who received a COVID-19 vaccine.

The chain joins TRBV30 to TRBJ2-4, with TRBD2 identical over 7 bases. The V gene's germline CDR1 is GTSNPN and CDR2 SVGIG (reference sequence). The V and J ends lost 3 bases and 3 bases, in that order; junction bases with no gene match: 2. This CDR3 is built from 13 residues. DNA of the CDR3: TGTGCCTGGAGCGGGGGGAACAAAAACATTCAGTACTTC. Protein: CAWSGGNKNIQYF.

The rearrangement joins TRBV7-9 to TRBJ2-7; D remains unclear. Germline V gene lookup returns CDR1 SEHNR and CDR2 FQNEAQ (reference sequence). Deletions cut 2 bases from V and 5 bases from J, with 4 bases between. The CDR3 is made up of 11 amino acids. The CDR3 nucleotides read TGTGCCAGCAGCTTAACCCACGAGCAGTACTTC. This gives the protein CASSLTHEQYF.

V gene TRBV5-6 combines with J gene TRBJ1-2, with unresolved D. CDR3 length: 14 residues. Germline CDR1 SGHDT, CDR2 YYEEEE. V lost 1 base and J lost 10, with 17 bases in between. The CDR3 region is CASSLIPGKEDYTF. The CDR3 region has the DNA TGTGCCAGCAGCTTGATTCCGGGGAAGGAAGACTACACCTTC.

V is TRBV20-1 and J is TRBJ2-3, with TRBD2 as a possible D gene (6 bases). The V and J ends lost 3 bases and 0 bases respectively, with 7 bases between them. Germline CDR1 reads DFQATT; CDR2 reads SNEGSKA (reference sequence). The CDR3 has 13 amino acids. The CDR3 here is CSAREGSTDTQYF. CDR3 sequence (DNA): TGCAGTGCTAGGGAGGGGAGCACAGATACGCAGTATTTT.

V gene TRBV18 combines with J gene TRBJ1-2; D is unresolved. The germline V and J ends were trimmed by 2 bases and 3 bases, with 13 bases remaining between them. Germline V lookup: CDR1 KGHSH, CDR2 LQKENI. The CDR3 extends over 15 amino acids. Written as DNA, the CDR3 is TGTGCCAGCTCACCAGTCGGCGGGAAATACTATGGCTACACCTTC. This codes for CASSPVGGKYYGYTF.

This clonotype showed up just once. This rearrangement joins TRBV5-4 to TRBJ1-2, with TRBD1 matching 7 bases. Per germline, CDR1 SGHNT and CDR2 YYREEE (reference sequence). With 1 base clipped from V and 2 bases from J, the junction kept 2 bases outside the gene matches. This CDR3 comprises 14 residues. CDR3 DNA: TGTGCCAGCAGCTTGCCAGGGGGAAACTATGGCTACACCTTC. Translated: CASSLPGGNYGYTF.

The chain joins TRBV7-2 to TRBJ2-3, with 10 bases identical to TRBD2. Germline V CDR1 and CDR2: SGHTA, FQGNSA. With 2 bases clipped from V and 4 bases from J, the junction kept 6 bases outside the gene matches. The CDR3 is made up of 16 amino acids. This CDR3 is CASSLLTSGVADTQYF. CDR3 DNA: TGTGCCAGCAGCTTATTAACTAGCGGGGTGGCAGATACGCAGTATTTT.

This sequence joins TRBV30 and TRBJ1-5; possibly TRBD1 for D (5 bases). The germline V gene encodes CDR1 GTSNPN and CDR2 SVGIG (reference sequence). The CDR3 is 15 amino acids. V was shortened by 1 base and J by 4 bases, with 14 bases between the two germline ends. The CDR3 loop reads CAWSAMGGGNQPQHF. As DNA, the CDR3 is TGTGCCTGGAGTGCCATGGGGGGAGGAAATCAGCCCCAGCATTTT.

In its sample, this clonotype was seen a few times. The V and J genes are TRBV10-3 and TRBJ1-3, with D tentatively TRBD1 (5 bases). The CDR3 totals 16 residues. Germline-derived CDR1 and CDR2 are ENHRY and SYGVKD. The ends were cut back, 4 bases at V and 0 bases at J, with 13 bases in the middle. The CDR3 spells CAISGTRTSSGNTIYF. The CDR3 coding sequence is TGTGCCATCAGTGGGACAAGAACGAGCTCTGGAAACACCATATATTTT.

The V and J genes are TRBV7-2 and TRBJ2-5; maybe TRBD2 (5 bases). Trimming removed 3 bases at V and 0 bases at J, with 8 bases between. CDR1 SGHTA and CDR2 FQGNSA come from the germline V gene. The CDR3 has 14 amino acids. DNA for the CDR3: TGTGCCAGCAGCTTCATGGGAGACCAAGAGACCCAGTACTTC. It specifies CASSFMGDQETQYF.

This clonotype was observed a single time. This chain connects TRBV6-1 to TRBJ1-1, with D unresolved. V shed 3 bases and J shed 5 bases, with 4 bases lying between them. This CDR3 contains 11 residues. Germline V gives CDR1 MNHNS, CDR2 SASEGT. The CDR3 region has the DNA TGTGCCAGCAGTGACCAGACTGAAGCTTTCTTT. Translated, it gives CASSDQTEAFF.

The J gene is TRBJ1-1, the V gene TRBV6-1; D might be TRBD1 (5 bases). The CDR3 covers 19 residues. Germline V gene sequence: CDR1 MNHNS, CDR2 SASEGT. V lost 6 bases, J lost 1 base, and 27 bases lay in between. The CDR3 DNA is TGTGCCAGCAGGCGTCGCATCGGGACGCCAGTCGGAGAGAACACTGAAGCTTTCTTT. Translation: CASRRRIGTPVGENTEAFF.

CDR3 sequence (DNA): TGTGCCAGCAGTCCGACAGACAGCTTAGGGAAAAAACTGTTTTTT. Amino acids: CASSPTDSLGKKLFF. The V and J genes are TRBV6-1 and TRBJ1-4; D might be TRBD1 (5 bases). Trimming stripped 5 bases from V and 9 bases from J, with 19 bases between. This CDR3 contains 15 residues. Germline-derived CDR1 and CDR2 are MNHNS and SASEGT.

This clonotype was picked up a small number of times. The chain has TRBV7-2 and TRBJ1-3; D unresolved. V lost 2 bases and J lost 0, with 8 bases in between. There are 15 residues in the CDR3. Germline assignment: CDR1 SGHTA and CDR2 FQGNSA. CDR3 loop: CASSLWEGSGNTIYF. For the CDR3, the DNA is TGTGCCAGCAGCTTATGGGAGGGCTCTGGAAACACCATATATTTT.

This rearrangement joins TRBV19 to TRBJ2-2, with a weak D call TRBD2 (7 bases). CDR1 is LNHDA, CDR2 SQIVND, per germline (reference sequence). Trimming removed 7 bases at V and 2 bases at J, with 17 bases between. The CDR3 covers 16 residues. The CDR3 reads CASTPWGGRNTGELFF. CDR3 nucleotides: TGTGCCAGTACCCCGTGGGGGGGCCGAAACACCGGGGAGCTGTTTTTT.

The chain employs TRBV12-3 or TRBV12-4 and TRBJ2-1; TRBD2 might be the D (6 bases). V dropped 7 bases and J dropped 6 bases, with 22 bases sitting between them. The CDR3 is 16 amino acids. The CDR3 protein is CASKRPGTGGGNEQFF. As DNA, the CDR3 is TGTGCCAGCAAACGCCCGGGAACCGGGGGTGGCAATGAGCAGTTCTTC.

V and J are TRBV7-3 and TRBJ2-5; 11 nucleotides agree with TRBD2. Germline-derived CDR1 and CDR2 are SGHTA and FQGTGA. Trimming at V came to 3 bases and at J to 5 bases, leaving 5 bases not matched to a gene. The CDR3 sequence is 15 residues long. Here the CDR3 DNA reads TGTGCCAGCAGCTTCATAGCGGGGGGGCCCGAGACCCAGTACTTC. This encodes CASSFIAGGPETQYF.

The V gene is TRBV20-1, the J gene TRBJ1-5; D is possibly TRBD1 (6 bases). V was clipped by 4 bases and J by 3 bases, with 13 bases between them. The germline V gene has CDR1 DFQATT and CDR2 SNEGSKA (reference sequence). CDR3 size: 14 residues. This chain's CDR3 is CSAITGILNQPQHF. The CDR3 DNA is TGCAGTGCTATAACAGGGATTCTCAATCAGCCCCAGCATTTT.

The sample holds a few counts of this clonotype. The rearrangement joins TRBV19 to TRBJ1-1; no reliable D call. Germline V gene lookup returns CDR1 LNHDA and CDR2 SQIVND (reference sequence). V lost 3 bases to trimming and J lost 1 base, with 9 bases between them. This CDR3 comprises 14 residues. As DNA, the CDR3 is TGTGCCAGTAGTATTTTAGGGAAGAACACTGAAGCTTTCTTT. It specifies CASSILGKNTEAFF.

The DNA of the CDR3 is TGTGCCAGCAGCCGGACTAGCGGGGGGGCCGTTCAAGAGACCCAGTACTTC. Translating gives CASSRTSGGAVQETQYF. The chain employs TRBV6-1 and TRBJ2-5; 15 bases fit TRBD2. V gave up 6 bases and J gave up 2 bases; unmatched junction bases: 7. The germline CDR1 and CDR2 sequences are MNHNS and SASEGT. The CDR3 length is 17 residues.

This chain joins TRBV20-1 and TRBJ2-6; unclear D gene. This CDR3 has 17 residues. Per germline, CDR1 DFQATT and CDR2 SNEGSKA (reference sequence). V gave up 3 bases and J gave up 0 bases, with 15 bases separating them. The CDR3 region is CSASAKRDSSGANVLTF. The CDR3 coding sequence is TGCAGTGCTAGTGCTAAAAGAGATTCCTCTGGGGCCAACGTCCTGACTTTC.

The chain joins TRBV4-1 to TRBJ2-7; D possibly corresponds to TRBD1 (6 bases). The CDR3 length is 18 residues. V dropped 1 base and J dropped 3 bases, with 22 bases sitting between them. Germline loops: CDR1 MGHRA, CDR2 YSYEKL. The CDR3 loop reads CASSQGSSTGEIRYEQYF. The CDR3 bases are TGCGCCAGCAGCCAAGGAAGTTCGACAGGAGAAATACGCTACGAGCAGTACTTC.

This chain links TRBV24-1 with TRBJ2-3; D could derive from TRBD1 or TRBD2 (5 bases each). The CDR3 is 16 amino acids. Germline V lookup: CDR1 KGHDR, CDR2 SFDVKD. Trimming took 4 bases from V and 0 from J, leaving 13 bases between them. The CDR3 is CATSDPGGVSTDTQYF. CDR3 sequence (DNA): TGTGCCACCAGTGACCCTGGGGGAGTTAGCACAGATACGCAGTATTTT.

This chain joins TRBV6-1 and TRBJ1-2, with D tentatively TRBD1 (6 bases). This CDR3 is 13 amino acids long. The germline V and J ends were trimmed by 8 bases and 3 bases, with 13 bases remaining between them. In germline, CDR1 is MNHNS, CDR2 SASEGT. Written as DNA, the CDR3 is TGTGCCAGCGGGGCAGGGGAAGACTATGGCTACACCTTC. Translating gives CASGAGEDYGYTF.

The V gene is TRBV19, the J gene TRBJ1-2, with D unclear. The CDR3 contains 13 residues. V was shortened by 4 bases and J by 6 bases, with 12 bases between the two germline ends. CDR1 and CDR2 from the germline V gene are LNHDA and SQIVND (reference sequence). CDR3 DNA sequence: TGTGCCAGTAGTACACGGTCCCTCGATGGCTACACCTTC. It is translated as CASSTRSLDGYTF.

V gene TRBV20-1 combines with J gene TRBJ2-5; 11 positions agree with TRBD2. This CDR3 has 18 residues. The trim removed 5 bases at V and 4 bases at J, leaving 18 bases unmatched. CDR1 and CDR2 from the germline V gene are DFQATT and SNEGSKA (reference sequence). The CDR3 protein is CSAYSLSDSGGEGETQYF. As DNA, the CDR3 is TGCAGTGCTTACTCCCTCAGTGATAGCGGGGGGGAGGGAGAGACCCAGTACTTC.

The rearrangement uses TRBV6-1 and TRBJ1-3, with 9 bases fitting TRBD1. CDR3 length: 14 residues. V trimming: 4 bases; J trimming: 4 bases; junction bases outside the gene matches: 2. Germline-derived CDR1 and CDR2 are MNHNS and SASEGT. CDR3 sequence: CASSGQGGGNTIYF. CDR3 coding DNA: TGTGCCAGCAGTGGACAGGGGGGGGGAAACACCATATATTTT.

The V and J genes are TRBV6-1 and TRBJ1-3, with TRBD1 as a possible D gene (5 bases). Trimming cost V 4 bases and J 0 bases, with 13 bases left between them. Looked up from germline, CDR1 is MNHNS and CDR2 is SASEGT. This CDR3 comprises 16 residues. The CDR3 loop reads CASSATGTVSGNTIYF. DNA for the CDR3: TGTGCCAGCAGTGCAACCGGGACGGTCTCTGGAAACACCATATATTTT.

A few counts support this clonotype. The gene calls are TRBV20-1 and TRBJ2-5, with D unclear. Germline V gene lookup returns CDR1 DFQATT and CDR2 SNEGSKA (reference sequence). The CDR3 is made up of 12 amino acids. Trimming took off 0 bases at V and 5 bases at J, with 7 bases between the two ends. The CDR3 region has the DNA TGCAGTGCTAGAGATCCTTCTGAGACCCAGTACTTC. Its translation: CSARDPSETQYF.